This record covers a single TCR beta chain. Its matching antigen is unknown. This sample is part of a study of graft-versus-host responses after intestinal transplantation. The wider study: Each patient got anti-thymocyte globulin induction, then tacrolimus and steroids for three to four years.

This table comes from immunoSEQ multiplex PCR, and its TCRdb copy is limited to in-frame clones, with some not included. The sample lists 50,000 or so clones; 85% to 95% were seen once. Study findings and constraints: HvG clone declines early post-transplant were associated with peak circulating GvH levels. Recipient bone marrow held GvH clones, some seen earlier in ileum or blood.

This TCR was recovered from a human donor who was the organ donor for an intestinal transplant. Material: unstimulated CD4+ T cells sorted from spleen or lymph node cells, obtained before transplant.

As DNA, the CDR3 is TGTGCCAGCAGTTCGAGCGTTAATGAAAAACTGTTTTTT. This encodes CASSSSVNEKLFF. The chain carries TRBV27 and TRBJ1-4; D not resolved. The CDR3 spans 13 residues. The ends were cut back, 4 bases at V and 4 bases at J, with 7 bases in the middle. Germline-derived CDR1 and CDR2 are MNHEY and SMNVEV (reference sequence). The variable domain in full, completed from reference TRBV27 and TRBJ1-4, reads EAQVTQNPRYLITVTGKKLTVTCSQNMNHEYMSWYRQDPGLGLRQIYYSMNVEVTDKGDVPEGYKVSRKEKRNFPLILESPSPNQTSLYFCASSSSVNEKLFFGSGTQLSVL.